These 29 T cell receptor beta chains share one sample of origin, sequenced in a study of blood T cell repertoires in COVID-19. The data were produced by immunoSEQ multiplex PCR, yet TCRdb's version contains in-frame clones alone and is incomplete. The sample contains some 180,000 clones, approximately 79% of which appear only once. The sample taken for sequencing was PBMCs or T cells enriched from blood (not recorded which). These receptors were obtained from a woman aged 65 to 85 in a cohort exposed to, infected with or recovered from COVID-19 (not recorded which).

The chain carries TRBV4-2 and TRBJ2-3, with no clear D. CDR1 and CDR2 (germline): LGHNA, YNFKEQ. V was trimmed by 1 base and J by 5 bases, leaving 10 bases between them. The length of the CDR3 is 14 residues. As DNA, the CDR3 is TGTGCCAGCAGCCAAGCCAGGCAGGAAGATACGCAGTATTTT. Its translation is CASSQARQEDTQYF.

This clone occurred a few times. The gene calls are TRBV18 and TRBJ2-2; no clear D gene. This CDR3 has 15 residues. V was trimmed by 2 bases and J by 8 bases, leaving 15 bases between them. Germline V lookup: CDR1 KGHSH, CDR2 LQKENI. This CDR3 is CASSPSTIRRGELFF. The CDR3 DNA is TGTGCCAGCTCACCATCAACTATACGAAGGGGGGAGCTGTTTTTT. The variable domain in full, completed from reference TRBV18 and TRBJ2-2, reads NAGVMQNPRHLVRRRGQEARLRCSPMKGHSHVYWYRQLPEEGLKFMVYLQKENIIDESGMPKERFSAEFPKEGPSILRIQQVVRGDSAAYFCASSPSTIRRGELFFGEGSRLTVL.

CDR3 sequence reads: CASSQGLAGRDEQFF. For the CDR3, the DNA is TGTGCCAGCAGCCAAGGACTAGCGGGAAGGGATGAGCAGTTCTTC. This rearrangement joins TRBV4-2 to TRBJ2-1, with TRBD2 matching 11 bases. Germline CDR1 LGHNA, CDR2 YNFKEQ. V lost 1 base to trimming and J lost 8 bases; unmatched junction nucleotides: 4. The CDR3 sequence is 15 residues long.

J is TRBJ2-5 and V is TRBV21-1; the table calls TRBD2, which could not be checked here. TRBV21-1 counts as a pseudogene. This CDR3 spans 16 amino acids. The CDR3 bases are TGTGCCAGCAGCAAAGTTGAGGGCCGCCGGTTGGAGACCCAGTACTTC. Translated: CASSKVEGRRLETQYF.

CDR3 sequence: CASSLYGLAGFNEQFF. CDR3 sequence (DNA): TGTGCCAGCAGTTTATACGGTCTAGCGGGATTCAATGAGCAGTTCTTC. The chain links TRBV28 to TRBJ2-1; 9 bases map to TRBD2. The germline V gene encodes CDR1 MDHEN and CDR2 SYDVKM. Trimming removed 1 base from V and 6 bases from J; junction bases left unmatched: 7. The CDR3 has 16 amino acids.

J is TRBJ1-1 and V is TRBV19; D uncertain. Trimming left V 5 bases short and J 1 base short, with 8 bases between. Per the germline V gene, CDR1 is LNHDA and CDR2 is SQIVND (reference sequence). CDR3 length: 13 residues. The CDR3 sequence: CASSSERNTEAFF. CDR3 sequence (DNA): TGTGCCAGTAGTTCAGAACGGAACACTGAAGCTTTCTTT.

The rearrangement uses TRBV9 and TRBJ1-5; D is ambiguous. Trimming took off 0 bases at V and 3 bases at J, with 4 bases between the two ends. There are 13 residues in the CDR3. CDR1 is SGDLS, CDR2 YYNGEE, per germline. CDR3 loop: CASSVDYNQPQHF. CDR3 nucleotides: TGTGCCAGCAGCGTAGATTACAATCAGCCCCAGCATTTT.

This chain links TRBV27 with TRBJ2-2, with a weak D call TRBD2 (5 bases). The V end lost 1 base, the J end lost 4 bases, and 7 bases lay between the germline ends. CDR1 MNHEY and CDR2 SMNVEV come from the germline V gene (reference sequence). This CDR3 spans 14 amino acids. The CDR3 sequence: CASSLFRGTGELFF. DNA of the CDR3: TGTGCCAGCAGTTTATTCCGGGGCACCGGGGAGCTGTTTTTT.

The chain joins TRBV5-1 to TRBJ1-1; D is possibly TRBD1 (5 bases). This CDR3 is built from 16 residues. V shed 0 bases and J shed 2 bases, with 14 bases lying between them. Germline V gene lookup returns CDR1 SGHRS and CDR2 YFSETQ. The CDR3 protein is CASSLGGSSINTEAFF. DNA of the CDR3: TGCGCCAGCAGCTTGGGGGGCTCGTCAATAAACACTGAAGCTTTCTTT.

The chain is built from TRBV28 and TRBJ2-1; TRBD2 matches at 10 bases. Germline V gives CDR1 MDHEN, CDR2 SYDVKM. The CDR3 runs 15 residues. V shed 6 bases and J 3 bases; nucleotides not matched to a gene: 5. CDR3 nucleotide sequence: TGTGCCAGCAGCCTAGCGGGAGCGGGCTACAATGAGCAGTTCTTC. Translating it yields CASSLAGAGYNEQFF.

The V call is TRBV28, the J call TRBJ1-2, with D possibly TRBD1 on 5 matching bases. Deletions cut 7 bases from V and 4 bases from J, with 22 bases between. The CDR3 contains 16 residues. Germline lookup yields CDR1 MDHEN and CDR2 SYDVKM. The CDR3 DNA is TGTGCCAGCAATCCCTTGGTGGCAGGGATGATCTATGGCTACACCTTC. It codes for CASNPLVAGMIYGYTF.

V usage is TRBV27 and J usage is TRBJ1-2; D is possibly TRBD1 (5 bases). CDR3 length equals 16 residues. Germline assignment: CDR1 MNHEY and CDR2 SMNVEV (reference sequence). Between the trimmed V and J ends, which lost 6 bases and 4 bases, there was a span of 21 bases. The CDR3 is CASRGDGDRHGYGYTF. Here the CDR3 DNA reads TGTGCCAGCAGAGGTGATGGCGACAGACACGGCTATGGCTACACCTTC.

This chain joins TRBV27 and TRBJ1-1, with a possible D match to TRBD1 (5 bases). CDR3 size: 14 residues. V was cut by 7 bases and J by 0 bases, with 12 bases left in between. The V gene's germline CDR1 is MNHEY and CDR2 SMNVEV (reference sequence). The CDR3 DNA sequence: TGTGCCAGCATAGGCGACAGACTGAACACTGAAGCTTTCTTT. Residues: CASIGDRLNTEAFF.

The V and J genes are TRBV9 and TRBJ2-1, with a possible D match to TRBD2 (6 bases). Germline values: CDR1 SGDLS, CDR2 YYNGEE. The V end was cut by 0 bases, the J end by 0 bases, with 10 bases between. CDR3 length equals 16 residues. In DNA, the CDR3 is TGTGCCAGCAGCGTAGGGAGGGCCCTCTCCTACAATGAGCAGTTCTTC. Protein sequence: CASSVGRALSYNEQFF.

The gene calls are TRBV7-2 and TRBJ1-4; 9 positions agree with TRBD1. CDR3 length: 15 residues. V gave up 4 bases and J gave up 8 bases; unmatched junction bases: 8. Germline values: CDR1 SGHTA, CDR2 FQGNSA. The DNA for the CDR3 is TGTGCCAGCAGCTCCAACAGGGGGCTAGGAGAAAAACTGTTTTTT. Translating gives CASSSNRGLGEKLFF.

The chain is built from TRBV3-1 (or the pseudogene TRBV3-2) and TRBJ1-2; D is unresolved. V was trimmed by 1 base and J by 8 bases, leaving 11 bases between them. The CDR3 extends over 13 amino acids. The germline V gene encodes CDR1 LGHDT and CDR2 YNNKEL (reference sequence). CDR3 coding DNA: TGTGCCAGCAGCCAAGCGGGGAAAGAAGGCTACACCTTC. This sequence encodes CASSQAGKEGYTF.

The rearrangement joins TRBV10-3 to TRBJ2-1; 8 bases are a match to TRBD2. With 3 bases clipped from V and 6 bases from J, the junction kept 7 bases outside the gene matches. Per the germline V gene, CDR1 is ENHRY and CDR2 is SYGVKD. The CDR3 has 15 amino acids. This chain's CDR3 is CAISESGSYSNEQFF. As DNA, the CDR3 is TGTGCCATCAGTGAAAGCGGGAGTTATTCCAATGAGCAGTTCTTC.

The rearrangement uses TRBV5-1 and TRBJ2-3, with no clear D. Germline V gene sequence: CDR1 SGHRS, CDR2 YFSETQ. Trimming stripped 4 bases from V and 1 base from J, with 7 bases between. CDR3 length equals 13 residues. The CDR3 coding sequence is TGCGCCAGCAGCCCCCCAGGCACAGATACGCAGTATTTT. It specifies CASSPPGTDTQYF.

The V gene is TRBV11-1, the J gene TRBJ1-2; 9 nucleotides agree with TRBD1. The CDR3 is 15 amino acids. V dropped 4 bases and J dropped 4; count of bases not matched to a gene: 7. CDR1 SGHAT and CDR2 FQDESV come from the germline V gene (reference sequence). CDR3 residues: CASSSGQGGGYGYTF. CDR3 bases: TGTGCCAGCAGCTCGGGACAGGGAGGTGGCTATGGCTACACCTTC.

The V gene is TRBV28, the J gene TRBJ1-5; tentatively, D is TRBD1 (5 bases). Deletions cut 3 bases from V and 4 bases from J, with 13 bases between. This CDR3 contains 15 residues. Germline V gives CDR1 MDHEN, CDR2 SYDVKM. CDR3 amino acids: CASSFPGTSNQPQHF. Here the CDR3 DNA reads TGTGCCAGCAGTTTCCCAGGGACTTCTAATCAGCCCCAGCATTTT. Based on the CDR3 plus reference TRBV28 and TRBJ1-5, the full variable domain is DVKVTQSSRYLVKRTGEKVFLECVQDMDHENMFWYRQDPGLGLRLIYFSYDVKMKEKGDIPEGYSVSREKKERFSLILESASTNQTSMYLCASSFPGTSNQPQHFGDGTRLSIL.

The V call is TRBV27, the J call TRBJ2-7, with 8 bases aligning to TRBD1. The V segment lost 6 bases and the J segment 5 bases; nucleotides outside the gene matches: 6. The CDR3 spans 13 residues. CDR1 and CDR2 from the germline V gene are MNHEY and SMNVEV (reference sequence). The CDR3 sequence: CASSDRGSNEQYF. The CDR3 DNA is TGTGCCAGCAGCGACAGGGGAAGCAACGAGCAGTACTTC.

The rearrangement joins TRBV4-2 to TRBJ2-7; D remains unclear. Looked up from germline, CDR1 is LGHNA and CDR2 is YNFKEQ. V lost 4 bases, J lost 7 bases, and 17 bases lay in between. The CDR3 spans 14 residues. The CDR3 region is CASSLENPLYEQYF. The CDR3 region has the DNA TGTGCCAGCAGCCTCGAGAACCCCCTTTATGAGCAGTACTTC.

The chain carries TRBV6-5 and TRBJ2-7; perhaps TRBD2 as D (5 bases). Per the germline V gene, CDR1 is MNHEY and CDR2 is SVGAGI. The ends were cut back, 6 bases at V and 3 bases at J, with 15 bases in the middle. This CDR3 has 14 amino acids. DNA for the CDR3: TGTGCCAGCAGCGCGTACGGACTGGGCTACGAGCAGTACTTC. Translation: CASSAYGLGYEQYF.

The V gene is TRBV28, the J gene TRBJ2-1, with TRBD1 identical over 7 bases. The germline CDR1 and CDR2 sequences are MDHEN and SYDVKM. There are 13 residues in the CDR3. The ends lost 7 bases at V and 5 bases at J; junction bases unmatched: 5. As DNA, the CDR3 is TGTGCCAGCACCGGGACAGTGAACAATGAGCAGTTCTTC. This translates into CASTGTVNNEQFF.

The chain employs TRBV5-1 and TRBJ2-7, with TRBD2 identical over 13 bases. The junction had 6 bases not matched to a gene; V was cut back by 1 base and J by 2 bases. Germline CDR1 and CDR2: SGHRS and YFSETQ. The CDR3 consists of 17 residues. The DNA for the CDR3 is TGCGCCAGCAGCTTGACGACCGGGACTAGCGGGGCCTACGAGCAGTACTTC. Its translation is CASSLTTGTSGAYEQYF.

This chain joins TRBV12-3 or TRBV12-4 and TRBJ2-5; no clear D gene. This CDR3 contains 12 residues. Between the trimmed V and J ends, which lost 4 bases and 4 bases, there was a span of 7 bases. The CDR3 DNA is TGTGCCAGCAGTTACCACGGAGAGACCCAGTACTTC. Amino acid sequence: CASSYHGETQYF.

CDR3 DNA sequence: TGCAGCACAAAACAGGGAGCGGATACGCAGTATTTT. It yields the protein CSTKQGADTQYF. V usage is TRBV29-1 and J usage is TRBJ2-3; D perhaps matches TRBD1 (6 bases). This CDR3 has 12 residues. V lost 8 bases, J lost 6 bases, and 15 bases lay in between. Germline V gene sequence: CDR1 SQVTM, CDR2 ANQGSEA.

The chain couples TRBV10-3 to TRBJ2-2; TRBD2 agrees at 8 bases. The CDR3 runs 14 residues. V lost 10 bases and J lost 5; bases outside the gene matches: 9. The germline V gene encodes CDR1 ENHRY and CDR2 SYGVKD. The CDR3 DNA reads TGTGCCACCCTCGGGGGGGAGCGGACCGGGGAGCTGTTTTTT. Amino acids: CATLGGERTGELFF.

The rearrangement uses TRBV7-3 and TRBJ2-3, with D perhaps matching TRBD1 (5 bases). The V end lost 2 bases, the J end lost 1 base, and 10 bases lay between the germline ends. Germline CDR1 reads SGHTA; CDR2 reads FQGTGA. This CDR3 region has 15 residues. CDR3 DNA: TGTGCCAGCAGCTTATCACAGGAACGCACAGATACGCAGTATTTT. Its translation: CASSLSQERTDTQYF.